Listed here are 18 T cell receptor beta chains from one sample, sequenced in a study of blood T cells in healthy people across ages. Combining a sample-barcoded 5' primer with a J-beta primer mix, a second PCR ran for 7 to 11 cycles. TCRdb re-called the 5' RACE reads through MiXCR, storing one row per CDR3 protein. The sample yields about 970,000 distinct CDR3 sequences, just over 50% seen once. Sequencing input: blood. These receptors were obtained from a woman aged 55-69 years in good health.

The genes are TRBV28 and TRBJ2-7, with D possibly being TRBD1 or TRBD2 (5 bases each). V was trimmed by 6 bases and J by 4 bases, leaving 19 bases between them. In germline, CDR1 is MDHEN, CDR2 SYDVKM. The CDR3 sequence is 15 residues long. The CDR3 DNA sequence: TGTGCCAGCAGGTTCCTCGGGACGGCCGCTTACGAGCAGTACTTC. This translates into CASRFLGTAAYEQYF. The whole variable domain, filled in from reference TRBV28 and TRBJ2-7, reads DVKVTQSSRYLVKRTGEKVFLECVQDMDHENMFWYRQDPGLGLRLIYFSYDVKMKEKGDIPEGYSVSREKKERFSLILESASTNQTSMYLCASRFLGTAAYEQYFGPGTRLTVT.

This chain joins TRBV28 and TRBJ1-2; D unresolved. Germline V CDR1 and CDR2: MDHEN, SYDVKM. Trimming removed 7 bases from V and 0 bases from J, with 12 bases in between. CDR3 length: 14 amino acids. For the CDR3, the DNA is TGTGCCAGCACCCCGGCCCAGGCTAACTATGGCTACACCTTC. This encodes CASTPAQANYGYTF.

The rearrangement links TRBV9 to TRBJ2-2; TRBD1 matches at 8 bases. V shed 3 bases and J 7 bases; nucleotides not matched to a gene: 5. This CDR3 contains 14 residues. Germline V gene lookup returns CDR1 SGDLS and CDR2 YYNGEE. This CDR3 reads CASSEGQAHGELFF. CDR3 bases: TGTGCCAGCAGCGAGGGACAGGCCCACGGGGAGCTGTTTTTT.

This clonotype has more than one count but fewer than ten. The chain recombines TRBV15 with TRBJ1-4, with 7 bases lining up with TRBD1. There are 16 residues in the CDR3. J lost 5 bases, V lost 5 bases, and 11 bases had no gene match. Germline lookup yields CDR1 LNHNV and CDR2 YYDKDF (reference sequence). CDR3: CATSLMLTGQNEKLFF. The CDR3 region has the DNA TGTGCCACCAGCCTAATGCTGACAGGGCAGAATGAAAAACTGTTTTTT.

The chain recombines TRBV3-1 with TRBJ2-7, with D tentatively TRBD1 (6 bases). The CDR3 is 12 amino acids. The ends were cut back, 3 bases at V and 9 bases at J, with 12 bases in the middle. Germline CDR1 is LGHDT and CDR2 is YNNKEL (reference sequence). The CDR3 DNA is TGTGCCAGCAGCCAGCAACAGGGCCCGCAGTACTTC. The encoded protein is CASSQQQGPQYF.

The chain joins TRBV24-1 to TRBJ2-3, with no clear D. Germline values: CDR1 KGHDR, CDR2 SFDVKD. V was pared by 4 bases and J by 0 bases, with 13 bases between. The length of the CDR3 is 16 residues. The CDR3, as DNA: TGTGCCACCAGTGACCCTTACCCGGACAGCACAGATACGCAGTATTTT. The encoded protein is CATSDPYPDSTDTQYF.

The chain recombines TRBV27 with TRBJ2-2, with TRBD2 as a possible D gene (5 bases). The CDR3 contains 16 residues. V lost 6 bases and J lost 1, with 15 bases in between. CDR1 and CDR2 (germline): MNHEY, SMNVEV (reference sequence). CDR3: CASRKDDRGNTGELFF. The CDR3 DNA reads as TGTGCCAGCAGAAAAGACGATCGGGGGAACACCGGGGAGCTGTTTTTT.

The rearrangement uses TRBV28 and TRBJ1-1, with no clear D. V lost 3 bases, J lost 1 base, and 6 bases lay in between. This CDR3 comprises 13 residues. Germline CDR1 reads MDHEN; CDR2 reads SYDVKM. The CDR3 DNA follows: TGTGCCAGCAGTTTGCCGAGGAACACTGAAGCTTTCTTT. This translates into CASSLPRNTEAFF.

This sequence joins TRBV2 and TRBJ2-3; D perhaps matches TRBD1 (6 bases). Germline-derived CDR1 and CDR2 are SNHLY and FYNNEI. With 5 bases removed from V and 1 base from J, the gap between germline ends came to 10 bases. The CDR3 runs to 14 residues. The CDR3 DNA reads TGTGCCAGCAGTTTCGACAGGCGCACAGATACGCAGTATTTT. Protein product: CASSFDRRTDTQYF.

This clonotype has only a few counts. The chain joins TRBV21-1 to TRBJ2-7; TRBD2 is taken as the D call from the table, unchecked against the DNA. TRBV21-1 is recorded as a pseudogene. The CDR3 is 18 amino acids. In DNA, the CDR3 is TGTGCCAGCAGCAAATTTGATATATGGGCTAGCGAGGCCTACGAGCAGTACTTC. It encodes CASSKFDIWASEAYEQYF.

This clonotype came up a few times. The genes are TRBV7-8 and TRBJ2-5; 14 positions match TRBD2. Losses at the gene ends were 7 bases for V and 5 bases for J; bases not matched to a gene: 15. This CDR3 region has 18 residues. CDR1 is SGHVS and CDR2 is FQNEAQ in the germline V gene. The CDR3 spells CASTFYGTSGSSGETQYF. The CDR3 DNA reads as TGTGCCAGCACCTTTTATGGGACTAGCGGGAGCTCAGGGGAGACCCAGTACTTC.

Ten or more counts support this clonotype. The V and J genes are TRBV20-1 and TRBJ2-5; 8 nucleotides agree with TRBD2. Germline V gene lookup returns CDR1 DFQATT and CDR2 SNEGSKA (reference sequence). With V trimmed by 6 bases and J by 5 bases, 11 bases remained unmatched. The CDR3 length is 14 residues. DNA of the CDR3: TGCAGTGCCCGAATCGGCGGGGGGACTGAGACCCAGTACTTC. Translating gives CSARIGGGTETQYF.

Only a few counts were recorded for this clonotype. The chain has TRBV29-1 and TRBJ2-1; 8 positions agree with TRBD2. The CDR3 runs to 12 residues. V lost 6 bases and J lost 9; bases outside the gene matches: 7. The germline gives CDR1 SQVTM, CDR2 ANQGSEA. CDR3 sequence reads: CSVGLGGGEQFF. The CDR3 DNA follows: TGCAGCGTCGGGCTCGGGGGGGGTGAGCAGTTCTTC.

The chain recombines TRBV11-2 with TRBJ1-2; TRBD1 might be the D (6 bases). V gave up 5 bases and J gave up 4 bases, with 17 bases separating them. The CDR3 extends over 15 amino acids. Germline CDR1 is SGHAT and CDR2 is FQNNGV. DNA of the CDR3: TGTGCCAGCAGCCCAATCCGGGACACCTTCTATGGCTACACCTTC. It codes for CASSPIRDTFYGYTF.

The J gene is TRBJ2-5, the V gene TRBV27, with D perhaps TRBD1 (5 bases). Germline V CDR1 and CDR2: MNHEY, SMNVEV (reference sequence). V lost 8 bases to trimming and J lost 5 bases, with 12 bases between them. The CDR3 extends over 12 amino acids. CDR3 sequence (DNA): TGTGCCAGCGGACAAGTTCGGGAGACCCAGTACTTC. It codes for CASGQVRETQYF.

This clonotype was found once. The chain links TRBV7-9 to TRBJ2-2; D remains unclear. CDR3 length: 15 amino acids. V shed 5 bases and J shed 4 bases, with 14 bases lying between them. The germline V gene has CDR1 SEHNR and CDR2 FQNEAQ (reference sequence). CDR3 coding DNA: TGTGCCAGCAGCAACCCGGCCGTGGTCACCGGGGAGCTGTTTTTT. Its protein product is CASSNPAVVTGELFF.

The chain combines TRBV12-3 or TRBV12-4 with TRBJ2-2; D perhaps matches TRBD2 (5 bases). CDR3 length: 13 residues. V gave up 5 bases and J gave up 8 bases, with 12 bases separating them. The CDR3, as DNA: TGTGCCAGCAGTCTTACTAGATTAGGGGAGCTGTTTTTT. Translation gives CASSLTRLGELFF.

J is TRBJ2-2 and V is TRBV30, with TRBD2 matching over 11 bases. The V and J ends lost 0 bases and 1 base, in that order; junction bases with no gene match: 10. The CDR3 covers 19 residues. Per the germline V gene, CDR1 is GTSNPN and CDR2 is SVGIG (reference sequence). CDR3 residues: CAWSVTILSGRENTGELFF. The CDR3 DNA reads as TGTGCCTGGAGTGTAACAATCCTTAGCGGGAGGGAGAACACCGGGGAGCTGTTTTTT.